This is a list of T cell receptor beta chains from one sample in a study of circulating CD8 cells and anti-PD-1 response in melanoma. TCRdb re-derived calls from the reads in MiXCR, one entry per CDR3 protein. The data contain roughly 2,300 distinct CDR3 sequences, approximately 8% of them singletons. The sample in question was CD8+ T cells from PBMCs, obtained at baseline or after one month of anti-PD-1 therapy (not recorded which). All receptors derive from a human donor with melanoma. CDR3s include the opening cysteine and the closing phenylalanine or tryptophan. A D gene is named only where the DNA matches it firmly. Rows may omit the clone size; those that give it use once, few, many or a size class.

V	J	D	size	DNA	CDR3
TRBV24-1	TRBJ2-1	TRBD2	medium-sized	TGTGCCACAAGTGGACTAGCGGGGGACCTTCTCCATTCTTACAATGAGCAGTTCTTC	CATSGLAGDLLHSYNEQFF
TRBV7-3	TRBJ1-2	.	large	TGTGCCAGCAGCTTAATAAAAGGGGAGGTAGAGGGCTACACCTTC	CASSLIKGEVEGYTF
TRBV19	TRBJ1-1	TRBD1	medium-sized	TGTGCCAGTAGTATAGTAATCCCGGGACAGGGGCCGAACACTGAAGCTTTCTTT	CASSIVIPGQGPNTEAFF
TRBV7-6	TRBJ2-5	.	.	TGTGCCAGCAGCGAGGACCGGGGGAGGGAGACCCAGTACTTC	CASSEDRGRETQYF